The entry that follows covers one T cell receptor (beta chain) sequence. This clone was seen a handful of times. Its cognate antigen has yet to be identified. Per-base quality was not reported, and no clone a single base away is much larger than it. This sample was taken from a study of high-grade serous ovarian cancer treatment subgroups (dated by TCRdb to the early 2020s). Notes on the research overall: Sequencing yielded a mean of approximately 13,000 reads and around 7,000 unique TCR beta rearrangements per sample. The cohort comprised 30 or so patients: about ten with no residual disease after primary surgery (R0), about ten excellent NACT responders, and about ten poor NACT responders. One primary tumor sample and two metastatic tumor samples were contributed by each patient, so that some 100 samples were obtained in total. The study examined TCR beta repertoires in high-grade serous ovarian cancer patients who were grouped under a laparoscopic triage algorithm by complete gross resection or by neoadjuvant chemotherapy response.

Tumor samples were collected prior to definitive surgery or chemotherapy. Genomic DNA was extracted by the MD Anderson Biospecimen Extraction Resource, and TCR sequencing was done by the MD Anderson Cancer Genomics Laboratory. What the work shows at the level of the full study, not this receptor alone: TCR repertoire analyses focused on CDR3; CDR1 and CDR2 were not analyzed. Repertoire similarity ranging from roughly 0.095 to 0.8 was observed between tumors from the same patient, whereas almost no similarity was observed between different patients. Bulk tumor TCR sequencing lacked spatial information, limiting insight into HGSC tumor complexity and diversity. TCR clonal relatedness correlated positively with neoantigen level and, by trend, with copy number variation and mutation load from whole-genome sequencing.

The 70 to 90 tumor samples underwent high-throughput TCR profiling with ImmunoSEQ. The original pipeline was this. The repertoire diversity metrics included richness (unique productive sequences), clonality, evenness and relatedness, and the Bhattacharyya coefficient was used to measure similarity between samples. A sensitivity analysis that removed TCRs with fewer than two reads produced consistent conclusions. In TCRdb, the immuneACCESS table is reduced to in-frame sequences with V and J assigned. These tables do not hold every clone; where another copy was compared, an unresolved V gene accounts for under half, and the others remain unexplained. The V and J calls and clone size are taken from that table; D and trimming were inferred from the DNA. The table for this sample lists 3,000 or so clones; 63% of them were counted only once. The leading ten clones occupy approximately 9.7% of the sample.

The V and J ends are trimmed by 5 bases and 3 bases, leaving 7 bases between them. Measured from the cysteine to the phenylalanine, the CDR3 is 13 residues long. The read is trimmed to its CDR3 DNA, 39 bases read in frame from base 1. CDR1 and CDR2 were assigned from the germline V gene as MDHEN and SYDVKM. This clonotype was obtained from a human donor with high-grade serous ovarian cancer. Sequencing used tumor tissue. The rearrangement joined TRBV28 to TRBJ2-2; the D gene is not confidently resolved. The DNA is as follows: TGTGCCAGCAGTACGCAGGACACCGGGGAGCTGTTTTTT. Translated, this is CASSTQDTGELFF.